Following are 20 T cell receptor beta chains from one sample sequenced in a study of shared clonotypes between healthy human individuals. Selected positively for CCR7 and CD45RO-negative, naive CD8 cells excluded terminally differentiated effector memory CD45RA+ cells. Clones were read by immunoSEQ multiplex PCR, and TCRdb kept only the in-frame ones, dropping some. Here the sample spans hundreds of thousands of clones, around 90% being singletons. Sequencing was done on a sample of naive CD8+ T cells sorted from blood. Source of these receptors: a man aged 25 to 40 in good health.

V gene TRBV19 combines with J gene TRBJ2-7; 8 nucleotides agree with TRBD2. Looked up from germline, CDR1 is LNHDA and CDR2 is SQIVND (reference sequence). This CDR3 contains 13 residues. V lost 9 bases and J lost 6; bases outside the gene matches: 10. CDR3 DNA: TGTGCCAGCAGGGGCCCCGCGGGGGGCGAGCAGTACTTC. Its protein is CASRGPAGGEQYF.

V gene TRBV9 combines with J gene TRBJ2-7; TRBD2 matches 7 bases. The CDR3 is 13 amino acids. J was trimmed by 5 bases and V by 4 bases; bases with no gene match: 6. CDR1 is SGDLS and CDR2 is YYNGEE in the germline V gene. This CDR3 reads CASSPRRGDEQYF. As DNA, the CDR3 is TGTGCCAGCAGCCCGAGACGGGGGGACGAGCAGTACTTC. Full variable domain (missing parts from reference TRBV9 and TRBJ2-7): DSGVTQTPKHLITATGQRVTLRCSPRSGDLSVYWYQQSLDQGLQFLIQYYNGEERAKGNILERFSAQQFPDLHSELNLSSLELGDSALYFCASSPRRGDEQYFGPGTRLTVT.

The chain carries TRBV5-5 and TRBJ1-2; D unresolved. The V end was cut by 1 base, the J end by 3 bases, with 13 bases between. Germline CDR1 SGHKS, CDR2 YYEKEE (reference sequence). The CDR3 consists of 15 residues. CDR3 DNA: TGTGCCAGCAGCTTGTTTTCCTCAGGCGACTATGGCTACACCTTC. As protein: CASSLFSSGDYGYTF.

CDR3 amino acids: CASKGDNEQFF. In DNA, the CDR3 is TGTGCCAGCAAAGGAGACAATGAGCAGTTCTTC. The chain uses TRBV7-9 and TRBJ2-1; D remains ambiguous. Trimming cost V 7 bases and J 5 bases, with 6 bases left between them. The CDR3 runs to 11 residues. From germline, CDR1 is SEHNR and CDR2 FQNEAQ (reference sequence). Full variable domain (remainder filled in from reference TRBV7-9 and TRBJ2-1): DTGVSQNPRHKITKRGQNVTFRCDPISEHNRLYWYRQTLGQGPEFLTYFQNEAQLEKSRLLSDRFSAERPKGSFSTLEIQRTEQGDSAMYLCASKGDNEQFFGPGTRLTVL.

The chain links TRBV4-3 to TRBJ2-1; TRBD2 agrees at 7 bases. V was clipped by 0 bases and J by 4 bases; unmatched bases: 3. The CDR3 has 15 residues. Germline V gives CDR1 LGHNA, CDR2 YSLEER. CDR3 sequence reads: CASSQDRAGYNEQFF. Written as DNA, the CDR3 is TGCGCCAGCAGCCAAGATCGAGCGGGGTACAATGAGCAGTTCTTC.

V usage is TRBV7-3 and J usage is TRBJ2-7; 8 bases map to TRBD2. Germline-derived CDR1 and CDR2 are SGHTA and FQGTGA. This CDR3 is 16 amino acids long. Germline trimming cut 2 bases from V and 1 base from J; bases unmatched to any gene: 7. The CDR3 DNA reads TGTGCCAGCAGCTTACGGGGTCCTAGCGGGTCCTACGAGCAGTACTTC. This codes for CASSLRGPSGSYEQYF.

J is TRBJ2-7 and V is TRBV5-1; 9 bases map to TRBD1. The CDR3 is made up of 16 amino acids. V was clipped by 1 base and J by 5 bases; unmatched bases: 10. Per germline, CDR1 SGHRS and CDR2 YFSETQ. The CDR3 coding sequence is TGCGCCAGCAGCTTGACCGGGACAGGGTTATTAGACGAGCAGTACTTC. Encoded protein: CASSLTGTGLLDEQYF.

V and J are TRBV29-1 and TRBJ2-3; D is ambiguous. Trimming took off 6 bases at V and 1 base at J, with 2 bases between the two ends. In germline, CDR1 is SQVTM, CDR2 ANQGSEA. The CDR3 length is 10 residues. DNA of the CDR3: TGCAGCGTGGGCACAGATACGCAGTATTTT. Amino acids: CSVGTDTQYF.

This chain links TRBV30 with TRBJ2-7; 14 nucleotides line up with TRBD2. The CDR3 runs to 20 residues. Trimming cost V 2 bases and J 3 bases; bases outside gene matches: 18. The V gene's germline CDR1 is GTSNPN and CDR2 SVGIG (reference sequence). CDR3: CAWSPNGLAGGSREIYEQYF. In nucleotides, the CDR3 is TGTGCCTGGAGTCCCAACGGACTAGCGGGAGGATCTCGGGAGATCTACGAGCAGTACTTC.

This chain links TRBV5-4 with TRBJ2-5; TRBD2 aligns across 7 bases. The V gene end was trimmed by 0 bases and the J gene end by 5 bases; junction bases not matched to a gene: 7. CDR1 SGHNT and CDR2 YYREEE come from the germline V gene (reference sequence). CDR3 size: 15 residues. The CDR3 bases are TGTGCCAGCAGCTTGGTTGGGGAGGGGCTGGAGACCCAGTACTTC. As protein: CASSLVGEGLETQYF. Full variable domain (rest looked up from reference TRBV5-4 and TRBJ2-5): ETGVTQSPTHLIKTRGQQVTLRCSSQSGHNTVSWYQQALGQGPQFIFQYYREEENGRGNFPPRFSGLQFPNYSSELNVNALELDDSALYLCASSLVGEGLETQYFGPGTRLLVL.

The chain uses TRBV28 and TRBJ2-7, with D perhaps TRBD2 (6 bases). Trimming left V 10 bases short and J 1 base short, with 14 bases between. The length of the CDR3 is 13 residues. Germline loops: CDR1 MDHEN, CDR2 SYDVKM. The chain's CDR3 is CANDTGTSYEQYF. DNA of the CDR3: TGTGCCAACGATACTGGGACTTCCTACGAGCAGTACTTC. The full variable domain, in which reference TRBV28 and TRBJ2-7 provide the parts outside the CDR3, is DVKVTQSSRYLVKRTGEKVFLECVQDMDHENMFWYRQDPGLGLRLIYFSYDVKMKEKGDIPEGYSVSREKKERFSLILESASTNQTSMYLCANDTGTSYEQYFGPGTRLTVT.

The chain carries TRBV5-4 and TRBJ2-7; TRBD2 agrees at 12 bases. Germline V gene lookup returns CDR1 SGHNT and CDR2 YYREEE (reference sequence). This CDR3 has 17 amino acids. The J segment lost 5 bases and the V segment lost 4 bases, leaving 13 bases of the junction unmatched. The CDR3 DNA follows: TGTGCCAGCAGCCCCAGGCTAGCGGGAGGGCCCGCGAACGAGCAGTACTTC. Its protein is CASSPRLAGGPANEQYF. Combining the CDR3 with reference TRBV5-4 and TRBJ2-7 gives the whole variable domain ETGVTQSPTHLIKTRGQQVTLRCSSQSGHNTVSWYQQALGQGPQFIFQYYREEENGRGNFPPRFSGLQFPNYSSELNVNALELDDSALYLCASSPRLAGGPANEQYFGPGTRLTVT.

The chain is built from TRBV28 and TRBJ2-3; D is uncertain. The germline CDR1 and CDR2 sequences are MDHEN and SYDVKM. V lost 4 bases and J 4 bases, leaving 0 bases between the germline ends. CDR3 length: 10 amino acids. CDR3 amino acids: CASSSDTQYF. CDR3 coding DNA: TGTGCCAGCAGTTCAGATACGCAGTATTTT.

The rearrangement joins TRBV11-2 to TRBJ2-2; TRBD2 might be the D (6 bases). The CDR3 spans 15 residues. The germline V and J ends were trimmed by 4 bases and 7 bases, with 16 bases remaining between them. CDR1 SGHAT and CDR2 FQNNGV come from the germline V gene. DNA for the CDR3: TGTGCCAGCAGCTCTGAGGTTCGGGAGATCGGGGAGCTGTTTTTT. Protein sequence: CASSSEVREIGELFF. The full variable domain, completed using reference TRBV11-2 and TRBJ2-2, is EAGVAQSPRYKIIEKRQSVAFWCNPISGHATLYWYQQILGQGPKLLIQFQNNGVVDDSQLPKDRFSAERLKGVDSTLKIQPAKLEDSAVYLCASSSEVREIGELFFGEGSRLTVL.

The chain joins TRBV29-1 to TRBJ2-2; D is undetermined. V gave up 6 bases and J gave up 2 bases, with 10 bases separating them. The CDR3 runs to 13 residues. Germline CDR1 SQVTM, CDR2 ANQGSEA. The CDR3 sequence is CSVGRPNTGELFF. For the CDR3, the DNA is TGCAGCGTCGGTCGGCCAAACACCGGGGAGCTGTTTTTT.

This chain links TRBV11-3 with TRBJ2-1; D is unclear. V dropped 8 bases and J dropped 7 bases, with 18 bases sitting between them. The CDR3 is made up of 14 amino acids. Germline loops: CDR1 SGHNT, CDR2 YENEEA. For the CDR3, the DNA is TGTGCCAGCGGTAGGCCGGCCAAGCCAAATGAGCAGTTCTTC. This translates into CASGRPAKPNEQFF.

The chain joins TRBV27 to TRBJ2-1; D may be TRBD2 (5 bases). There are 12 residues in the CDR3. The ends were cut back, 10 bases at V and 5 bases at J, with 12 bases in the middle. Per germline, CDR1 MNHEY and CDR2 SMNVEV (reference sequence). CDR3 in amino acids: CATEGRDNEQFF. The CDR3 nucleotides read TGTGCCACAGAGGGCCGGGACAATGAGCAGTTCTTC.

The chain combines TRBV12-1 with TRBJ1-5; TRBD1, as called in the table, went unchecked against the DNA. TRBV12-1 is a pseudogene segment. The CDR3 is made up of 15 amino acids. The DNA for the CDR3 is TGTGCCAGCAGGAAAACAGGGTCGGGCAATCAGCCCCAGCATTTT. This translates into CASRKTGSGNQPQHF.

The chain's CDR3 is CAWSVGARTEAFF. The CDR3 bases are TGTGCCTGGAGTGTCGGGGCGCGCACTGAAGCTTTCTTT. V is TRBV30 and J is TRBJ1-1, with D possibly TRBD1 on 5 matching bases. The germline V gene has CDR1 GTSNPN and CDR2 SVGIG (reference sequence). Trimming removed 0 bases from V and 4 bases from J, with 9 bases in between. This CDR3 contains 13 residues.

The genes are TRBV10-3 and TRBJ2-7; 7 bases line up with TRBD1. CDR1 and CDR2 (germline): ENHRY, SYGVKD. The CDR3 length is 14 residues. Germline trimming cut 11 bases from V and 2 bases from J; bases unmatched to any gene: 12. CDR3 bases: TGTGCCTCAAACAATCTGGACAGGACCTACGAGCAGTACTTC. This translates into CASNNLDRTYEQYF.